This TCR beta chain emerged from a study of CD8 T cells in ankylosing spondylitis. This clonotype was observed at least ten times. TCRdb processed the 5' RACE reads anew with MiXCR; each CDR3 protein has one entry. The sample holds some 37,000 distinct CDR3 sequences; about 10% are singletons and the top ten take 20% to 25%. The sample consisted of synovial fluid, either unsorted or a sorted T cell fraction (not recorded which). This receptor was obtained from a male donor with ankylosing spondylitis.

The CDR3 nucleotides read TGTGCCAGCAGTCGGACTAGCGGGAGCCCCTACAATGAGCAGTTCTTC. It specifies CASSRTSGSPYNEQFF. The V gene is TRBV12-3 or TRBV12-4, the J gene TRBJ2-1, with 13 bases aligning to TRBD2. The CDR3 runs to 16 residues. Losses at the gene ends were 5 bases for V and 2 bases for J; bases not matched to a gene: 3.